This TCR beta chain originates from a study of blood T cell repertoires in COVID-19. The CDR3 totals 14 residues. Trimming left V 2 bases short and J 6 bases short, with 10 bases between. Germline-derived CDR1 and CDR2 are MDHEN and SYDVKM. Clones were read by immunoSEQ multiplex PCR, and TCRdb kept only the in-frame ones, dropping some. The sample yields fewer than 200,000 clones, 88% seen once. Sample: PBMCs or T cells enriched from blood (not recorded which). The TCR sequence derives from a woman aged 18-29 years who had recovered from COVID-19. The chain has TRBV28 and TRBJ1-4; no clear D. CDR3 DNA: TGTGCCAGCAGTTTAAGGGCGGGTTATGAAAAACTGTTTTTT. Encoded protein: CASSLRAGYEKLFF.